This TCR beta chain is from a study of shared clonotypes between healthy human individuals. Background on the study: A few men and a couple of women, aged 18 to 49, were donors.

Germline-derived CDR1 and CDR2 are ENHRY and SYGVKD. Unmatched junction bases numbered 9, after V lost 8 bases and J lost 3 bases. The CDR3 is 15 amino acids. Naive CD8 cells were CD45RO-negative, positively selected for CCR7, excluding terminally differentiated effector memory CD45RA+ cells. Libraries were prepared by immunoSEQ multiplex PCR; TCRdb keeps only in-frame clonotypes and omits some of them. Of millions of clones listed, less than 95% are singletons. The J gene is TRBJ2-5, the V gene TRBV10-3; 10 bases line up with TRBD2. Sequencing was carried out using naive CD8+ T cells sorted from blood. The receptor comes from a man younger than 35 in good health. CDR3 nucleotide sequence: TGTGCCATCCAGAGCAGTCTAGCGGGGGAAGAGACCCAGTACTTC. It is translated as CAIQSSLAGEETQYF.